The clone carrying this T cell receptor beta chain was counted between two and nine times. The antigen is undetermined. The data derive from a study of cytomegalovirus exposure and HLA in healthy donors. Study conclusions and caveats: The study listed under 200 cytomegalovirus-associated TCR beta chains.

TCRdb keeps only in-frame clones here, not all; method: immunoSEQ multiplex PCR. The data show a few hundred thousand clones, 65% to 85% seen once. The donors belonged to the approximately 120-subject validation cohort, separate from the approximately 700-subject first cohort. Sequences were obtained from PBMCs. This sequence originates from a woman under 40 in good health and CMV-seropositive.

In DNA form, the CDR3 reads TGTGCCAGCGCAATAAGCCCCGGGACAGTAAATGAGCAGTTCTTC. Protein sequence: CASAISPGTVNEQFF. This chain joins TRBV7-3 and TRBJ2-1; 7 nucleotides align to TRBD1. The CDR3 runs 15 residues. CDR1 and CDR2 (germline): SGHTA, FQGTGA. V lost 8 bases, J lost 7 bases, and 14 bases stayed unmatched.